The 17 T cell receptor beta chains below come from one sample, sequenced in a study of blood T cell repertoires in COVID-19. Sequencing was performed with immunoSEQ multiplex PCR; in TCRdb, only in-frame clones are kept and a portion is missing. The sample has 210,000 or so clones; roughly 85% are singletons. The sequencing sample was made of peripheral blood. These receptors came from a man in his fifties or sixties with COVID-19, enrolled during active disease.

Note on this clone: Other DNA variants within this sample encode the same CDR3. This chain connects TRBV5-1 to TRBJ1-3; D possibly corresponds to TRBD1 (6 bases). V shed 4 bases and J shed 0 bases, with 11 bases lying between them. The CDR3 has 15 amino acids. Germline V gene lookup returns CDR1 SGHRS and CDR2 YFSETQ. In DNA form, the CDR3 reads TGCGCCAGCAGCCCGACAGGTGACTCTGGAAACACCATATATTTT. It codes for CASSPTGDSGNTIYF.

The CDR3, as DNA: TGTGCCAGCAGCCACCTACAGGGGGCCGGGGAGCTGTTTTTT. Protein: CASSHLQGAGELFF. V is TRBV3-1 (or the pseudogene TRBV3-2) and J is TRBJ2-2; 8 bases line up with TRBD1. The V segment lost 3 bases and the J segment 6 bases; nucleotides outside the gene matches: 3. This CDR3 region has 14 residues. CDR1 is LGHDT, CDR2 YNNKEL, per germline (reference sequence).

The rearrangement uses TRBV6-5 and TRBJ1-2; TRBD1 is a possible D gene (6 bases). This CDR3 region has 15 residues. Per the germline V gene, CDR1 is MNHEY and CDR2 is SVGAGI. Deletions cut 9 bases from V and 2 bases from J, with 19 bases between. The CDR3 coding sequence is TGTGCCAGTGATTGGGGGCCCGACGAAAACTATGGCTACACCTTC. Translating it yields CASDWGPDENYGYTF.

J is TRBJ1-2 and V is TRBV10-3; D not certain. Germline loops: CDR1 ENHRY, CDR2 SYGVKD. V dropped 0 bases and J dropped 4 bases, with 12 bases sitting between them. CDR3 length: 15 amino acids. The CDR3 loop is CAISESEREAYGYTF. The CDR3 nucleotides read TGTGCCATCAGTGAGTCTGAGAGGGAGGCCTATGGCTACACCTTC.

The chain carries TRBV15 and TRBJ2-7, with a tentative D call TRBD2 (5 bases). The CDR3 spans 15 residues. Germline loops: CDR1 LNHNV, CDR2 YYDKDF (reference sequence). V lost 1 base and J lost 1, with 11 bases in between. In DNA form, the CDR3 reads TGTGCCACCAGCAGAGTCGGTGAGGGTTCCTACGAGCAGTACTTC. The encoded protein is CATSRVGEGSYEQYF. The variable domain in full, with the rest retrieved from reference TRBV15 and TRBJ2-7, is DAMVIQNPRYQVTQFGKPVTLSCSQTLNHNVMYWYQQKSSQAPKLLFHYYDKDFNNEADTPDNFQSRRPNTSFCFLDIRSPGLGDTAMYLCATSRVGEGSYEQYFGPGTRLTVT.

CDR3 sequence: CAWSPGTGRGNIQYF. Here the CDR3 DNA reads TGTGCCTGGAGTCCCGGGACAGGCAGAGGGAACATTCAGTACTTC. V is TRBV30 and J is TRBJ2-4; 8 nucleotides line up with TRBD1. Germline values: CDR1 GTSNPN, CDR2 SVGIG (reference sequence). This CDR3 has 15 amino acids. The trim removed 2 bases at V and 7 bases at J, leaving 10 bases unmatched. Full variable domain (outside the CDR3, taken from reference TRBV30 and TRBJ2-4): SQTIHQWPATLVQPVGSPLSLECTVEGTSNPNLYWYRQAAGRGLQLLFYSVGIGQISSEVPQNLSASRPQDRQFILSSKKLLLSDSGFYLCAWSPGTGRGNIQYFGAGTRLSVL.

This chain links TRBV7-2 with TRBJ2-7, with D perhaps matching TRBD1 (6 bases). The germline V gene encodes CDR1 SGHTA and CDR2 FQGNSA. The V end lost 0 bases, the J end lost 2 bases, and 8 bases lay between the germline ends. This CDR3 is built from 14 residues. CDR3 amino acids: CASSLARGPYEQYF. The DNA for the CDR3 is TGTGCCAGCAGCTTAGCCAGGGGACCCTACGAGCAGTACTTC.

This clone was detected once. The V call is TRBV19, the J call TRBJ1-1; D may be TRBD1 (5 bases). V was trimmed by 3 bases and J by 5 bases, leaving 10 bases between them. The CDR3 runs to 13 residues. CDR1 is LNHDA and CDR2 is SQIVND in the germline V gene (reference sequence). The CDR3 spells CASSIEGRTEAFF. CDR3 in DNA: TGTGCCAGTAGTATTGAGGGGAGGACTGAAGCTTTCTTT.

This CDR3 reads CASATPPGHTEAFF. The CDR3 nucleotides are TGTGCCAGTGCAACCCCCCCGGGACATACGGAAGCTTTCTTT. This sequence joins TRBV19 and TRBJ1-1; possibly TRBD1 for D (6 bases). Per germline, CDR1 LNHDA and CDR2 SQIVND (reference sequence). This CDR3 is 14 amino acids long. V was cut by 8 bases and J by 8 bases, with 21 bases left in between.

The V and J genes are TRBV9 and TRBJ2-5, with D perhaps matching TRBD1 (5 bases). The CDR3 extends over 15 amino acids. CDR1 SGDLS and CDR2 YYNGEE come from the germline V gene. Trimming left V 4 bases short and J 5 bases short, with 18 bases between. CDR3 amino acids: CASSPHDSFAETQYF. The DNA of the CDR3 is TGTGCCAGCAGCCCCCATGACAGCTTTGCGGAGACCCAGTACTTC.

This chain links TRBV6-2 or TRBV6-3 with TRBJ1-4; D possibly corresponds to TRBD1 (5 bases). The CDR3 sequence is 14 residues long. Trimming shortened V by 5 bases and J by 5 bases, and 12 bases separated the two germline ends. The germline V gene has CDR1 MNHEY and CDR2 SVGEGT. As DNA, the CDR3 is TGTGCCAGCAGTAAAACAGGCTCAAATGAAAAACTGTTTTTT. It yields the protein CASSKTGSNEKLFF.

V is TRBV5-4 and J is TRBJ2-7, with 7 bases identical to TRBD1. The germline CDR1 and CDR2 sequences are SGHNT and YYREEE (reference sequence). This CDR3 region has 12 residues. Trimming removed 4 bases from V and 8 bases from J; junction bases left unmatched: 6. Here the CDR3 reads CASSGTGAKQYF. CDR3 nucleotide sequence: TGTGCCAGCAGCGGTACAGGGGCAAAGCAGTACTTC.

This chain connects TRBV28 to TRBJ1-1; D not resolved. CDR1 MDHEN and CDR2 SYDVKM come from the germline V gene. The CDR3 has 12 residues. Trimming shortened V by 6 bases and J by 5 bases, and 10 bases separated the two germline ends. The CDR3 here is CASSQVATEAFF. CDR3 nucleotides: TGTGCCAGCAGCCAGGTGGCAACTGAAGCTTTCTTT.

This clone was seen a few times. The chain recombines TRBV5-6 with TRBJ1-6; D not certain. V was pared by 1 base and J by 6 bases, with 8 bases between. The CDR3 consists of 14 residues. Germline lookup yields CDR1 SGHDT and CDR2 YYEEEE. In DNA, the CDR3 is TGTGCCAGCAGCTTGTCGTCGGGTAATTCACCCCTCCACTTT. Encoded protein: CASSLSSGNSPLHF.

The rearrangement links TRBV7-9 to TRBJ2-6; 8 positions match TRBD2. The CDR3 runs 15 residues. Germline V gene data show CDR1 as SEHNR and CDR2 as FQNEAQ (reference sequence). V dropped 5 bases and J dropped 1; count of bases not matched to a gene: 1. CDR3 DNA sequence: TGTGCCAGCAGCCCGGGAGGGTCTGGGGCCAACGTCCTGACTTTC. It encodes CASSPGGSGANVLTF.

The chain is built from TRBV7-8 and TRBJ2-7, with D perhaps matching TRBD1 (5 bases). Trimming pared 3 bases from V and 2 bases from J, leaving 8 bases between. The CDR3 contains 13 residues. Germline lookup yields CDR1 SGHVS and CDR2 FQNEAQ. The CDR3 loop is CASSFRVTYEQYF. In nucleotides, the CDR3 is TGTGCCAGCAGCTTCAGGGTAACCTACGAGCAGTACTTC.

A single count supports this clone. V and J are TRBV2 and TRBJ2-2; 9 nucleotides agree with TRBD1. CDR1 is SNHLY and CDR2 is FYNNEI in the germline V gene. The V gene end was trimmed by 7 bases and the J gene end by 6 bases; junction bases not matched to a gene: 6. CDR3 length: 14 residues. This chain's CDR3 is CASKGTGSPGELFF. The CDR3 coding sequence is TGTGCCAGCAAAGGGACAGGGTCCCCCGGGGAGCTGTTTTTT.